The 24 T cell receptor beta chains reported below all come from one sample, sequenced in a study of cytomegalovirus exposure and HLA in healthy donors. PCR amplification relied on 60 Vbeta primers (plus 13 Jbeta primers). The assay was immunoSEQ multiplex PCR, and TCRdb's table has in-frame clones only and misses some. In the table there are roughly 150,000 clones, approximately 83% of which are singletons. Sequenced material: PBMCs. These receptors all stem from a male donor in good health and CMV-seronegative.

This chain connects TRBV6-6 to TRBJ1-6; 7 positions match TRBD1. CDR3 length: 14 amino acids. Per the germline V gene, CDR1 is MNHNY and CDR2 is SVGAGI (reference sequence). With V trimmed by 2 bases and J by 9 bases, 4 bases remained unmatched. In nucleotides, the CDR3 is TGTGCCAGCAGTTACCGAGGGGACAGTTCACCCCTCCACTTT. This translates into CASSYRGDSSPLHF.

This sequence joins TRBV7-2 and TRBJ1-2, with 7 bases aligning to TRBD1. In germline, CDR1 is SGHTA, CDR2 FQGNSA. The length of the CDR3 is 16 residues. V shed 5 bases, J shed 4 bases, and the junction held 13 bases outside the gene matches. DNA of the CDR3: TGTGCCAGCAGCAAAGGAAGAACAGGGGATGGCTATGGCTACACCTTC. It specifies CASSKGRTGDGYGYTF.

This clone was observed once. The CDR3 nucleotides are TGTGCCAGCAGCCTGGGGGCAGGGGGTATCTACGAGCAGTACTTC. Its protein is CASSLGAGGIYEQYF. The chain recombines TRBV6-5 with TRBJ2-7; 7 bases fit TRBD1. V shed 6 bases, J shed 3 bases, and the junction held 11 bases outside the gene matches. This CDR3 contains 15 residues. Germline loops: CDR1 MNHEY, CDR2 SVGAGI.

The J gene is TRBJ1-4, the V gene TRBV27, with D unclear. Germline CDR1 is MNHEY and CDR2 is SMNVEV (reference sequence). Trimming removed 3 bases at V and 8 bases at J, with 16 bases between. This CDR3 has 15 amino acids. The DNA for the CDR3 is TGTGCCAGCAGTTTGGCCCACGGGTTAGGCGAAAAACTGTTTTTT. Protein: CASSLAHGLGEKLFF.

Points on this clone: At the DNA level, this CDR3 is encoded by other sequences in the same sample as well. The chain has TRBV18 and TRBJ1-1, with 7 positions matching TRBD1. Losses at the gene ends were 6 bases for V and 4 bases for J; bases not matched to a gene: 5. The length of the CDR3 is 13 residues. Per the germline V gene, CDR1 is KGHSH and CDR2 is LQKENI. The CDR3 sequence: CASSPDRVTEAFF. CDR3 in DNA: TGTGCCAGCTCCCCCGACAGGGTCACTGAAGCTTTCTTT.

The chain employs TRBV30 and TRBJ2-1, with 8 bases identical to TRBD1. CDR1 GTSNPN and CDR2 SVGIG come from the germline V gene (reference sequence). V lost 1 base and J lost 2; bases outside the gene matches: 4. The CDR3 contains 15 residues. The CDR3 sequence is CAWSAGQGTYNEQFF. In DNA, the CDR3 is TGTGCCTGGAGTGCCGGACAGGGCACCTACAATGAGCAGTTCTTC. Using reference TRBV30 and TRBJ2-1 for the parts outside the CDR3, the full variable domain is SQTIHQWPATLVQPVGSPLSLECTVEGTSNPNLYWYRQAAGRGLQLLFYSVGIGQISSEVPQNLSASRPQDRQFILSSKKLLLSDSGFYLCAWSAGQGTYNEQFFGPGTRLTVL.

The rearrangement uses TRBV2 and TRBJ2-3; 7 positions match TRBD1. The V and J ends lost 10 bases and 3 bases, in that order; junction bases with no gene match: 7. CDR1 is SNHLY and CDR2 is FYNNEI in the germline V gene. This CDR3 is 13 amino acids long. The CDR3 nucleotides are TGTGCCACACCCAGGGGGATGACAGATACGCAGTATTTT. Its protein is CATPRGMTDTQYF.

V is TRBV10-3 and J is TRBJ2-7; 9 positions agree with TRBD1. The CDR3 totals 12 residues. CDR1 is ENHRY and CDR2 is SYGVKD in the germline V gene. Trimming took 10 bases from V and 8 from J; bases not matched to a gene: 9. The DNA for the CDR3 is TGTGCCACCAGGACAGGGGAAAAGCAGCAGTACTTC. It translates to CATRTGEKQQYF.

The rearrangement joins TRBV5-5 to TRBJ1-1; weak D call: TRBD1 (5 bases). The germline gives CDR1 SGHKS, CDR2 YYEKEE (reference sequence). CDR3 size: 14 residues. V was trimmed by 3 bases and J by 1 base, leaving 10 bases between them. In DNA form, the CDR3 reads TGTGCCAGCAGCTGGGCCACAGGGAACACTGAAGCTTTCTTT. Amino acids: CASSWATGNTEAFF.

V gene TRBV18 combines with J gene TRBJ2-7, with a possible D match to TRBD1 (6 bases). CDR1 and CDR2 (germline): KGHSH, LQKENI. This CDR3 is 13 amino acids long. V shed 3 bases and J shed 2 bases, with 8 bases lying between them. The chain's CDR3 is CASSPDRTYEQYF. The CDR3 DNA sequence: TGTGCCAGCTCACCGGACAGAACCTACGAGCAGTACTTC.

The rearrangement uses TRBV18 and TRBJ1-1; TRBD1 is a possible D gene (5 bases). V lost 9 bases and J 5 bases, leaving 25 bases between the germline ends. Germline CDR1 KGHSH, CDR2 LQKENI. CDR3 length: 16 amino acids. CDR3 amino acids: CASQGARGGFGTEAFF. The CDR3 DNA reads TGTGCCAGTCAAGGGGCGAGGGGAGGATTTGGGACTGAAGCTTTCTTT.

This chain links TRBV6-5 with TRBJ2-7; the D gene is possibly TRBD2 (5 bases). The V end lost 2 bases, the J end lost 2 bases, and 13 bases lay between the germline ends. Germline values: CDR1 MNHEY, CDR2 SVGAGI. The CDR3 has 15 amino acids. CDR3 bases: TGTGCCAGCAGTTACCGGGCGACCGGGACCTACGAGCAGTACTTC. This translates into CASSYRATGTYEQYF.

CDR3 in amino acids: CASSLLRGSGYEQYF. CDR3 coding DNA: TGTGCCAGCAGTTTATTGCGGGGTTCAGGCTACGAGCAGTACTTC. The chain employs TRBV28 and TRBJ2-7; tentative D call: TRBD2 (6 bases). V gave up 1 base and J gave up 3 bases, with 13 bases separating them. Germline values: CDR1 MDHEN, CDR2 SYDVKM. The CDR3 is 15 amino acids.

The rearrangement uses TRBV21-1 and TRBJ2-1; no DNA check was done on the table's D call, TRBD1. TRBV21-1 is flagged as a pseudogene. This CDR3 comprises 16 residues. This chain's CDR3 is CASSIPDRGRGVEQFF. The CDR3 region has the DNA TGTGCCAGCAGCATCCCCGACAGGGGGCGTGGAGTTGAGCAGTTCTTC.

The chain joins TRBV6-5 to TRBJ1-1, with D perhaps matching TRBD1 (5 bases). CDR1 MNHEY and CDR2 SVGAGI come from the germline V gene. V gave up 0 bases and J gave up 11 bases, with 13 bases separating them. The CDR3 runs 13 residues. The CDR3 spells CASSYSFQGWAFF. CDR3 nucleotides: TGTGCCAGCAGTTACTCTTTCCAGGGATGGGCTTTCTTT.

The count of this clone is one. Here the CDR3 reads CASSLGQANEKLFF. CDR3 in DNA: TGTGCCAGCAGTTTAGGACAGGCTAATGAAAAACTGTTTTTT. The chain combines TRBV28 with TRBJ1-4; TRBD1 agrees at 7 bases. The CDR3 runs 14 residues. Germline CDR1 is MDHEN and CDR2 is SYDVKM. With 2 bases clipped from V and 3 bases from J, the junction kept 0 bases outside the gene matches.

This chain joins TRBV5-8 and TRBJ1-2; the D is unclear. There are 13 residues in the CDR3. Trimming took 3 bases from V and 2 from J, leaving 8 bases between them. The germline V gene encodes CDR1 SGHTS and CDR2 YDEGEE. The CDR3 loop is CASSSPVNYGYTF. In DNA form, the CDR3 reads TGTGCCAGCAGCTCTCCAGTGAACTATGGCTACACCTTC.

This clone was seen just once. The J gene is TRBJ2-1, the V gene TRBV28; TRBD1 matches at 7 bases. Losses at the gene ends were 8 bases for V and 4 bases for J; bases not matched to a gene: 11. The CDR3 has 15 amino acids. Germline V CDR1 and CDR2: MDHEN, SYDVKM. The CDR3 here is CASLPGGRDYNEQFF. CDR3 coding DNA: TGTGCCAGCCTCCCAGGGGGAAGAGATTACAATGAGCAGTTCTTC. The full variable domain, in which reference TRBV28 and TRBJ2-1 provide the parts outside the CDR3, is DVKVTQSSRYLVKRTGEKVFLECVQDMDHENMFWYRQDPGLGLRLIYFSYDVKMKEKGDIPEGYSVSREKKERFSLILESASTNQTSMYLCASLPGGRDYNEQFFGPGTRLTVL.

The CDR3 DNA sequence: TGTGCCAGCAGTGAAGGACTAGAGGGCCCCTACGAGCAGTACTTC. It specifies CASSEGLEGPYEQYF. The chain carries TRBV6-1 and TRBJ2-7, with D maybe TRBD2 (6 bases). In germline, CDR1 is MNHNS, CDR2 SASEGT. This CDR3 spans 15 amino acids. The ends were cut back, 1 base at V and 2 bases at J, with 12 bases in the middle.

The chain combines TRBV6-4 with TRBJ2-5; TRBD2 agrees at 9 bases. The DNA end lines up better with TRBJ2-7; the J call may be wrong. The CDR3 loop spans 15 amino acids. Germline values: CDR1 MRHNA, CDR2 SNTAGT. In nucleotides, the CDR3 is TGTGCCAGCAGTGAGAGGCTAGCGGGACCCTACGAGCAGTACTTC. Its protein is CASSERLAGPYEQYF.

The chain is built from TRBV2 and TRBJ1-1; TRBD1 matches 8 bases. V lost 8 bases and J lost 0; bases outside the gene matches: 8. The CDR3 has 15 residues. Germline V lookup: CDR1 SNHLY, CDR2 FYNNEI. The CDR3 sequence: CASGRGPPLNTEAFF. CDR3 nucleotide sequence: TGTGCCAGCGGCAGGGGGCCCCCCTTGAACACTGAAGCTTTCTTT.

The gene calls are TRBV30 and TRBJ2-1, with TRBD1 identical over 10 bases. The germline CDR1 and CDR2 sequences are GTSNPN and SVGIG (reference sequence). V lost 3 bases and J lost 7; bases outside the gene matches: 0. This CDR3 is built from 12 residues. In DNA, the CDR3 is TGTGCCTGGAGGGGACAGGGGAATGAGCAGTTCTTC. It is translated as CAWRGQGNEQFF.

The CDR3 sequence is CASSTRQGLDQPQHF. CDR3 DNA sequence: TGTGCCAGTAGTACTAGACAGGGGTTGGATCAGCCCCAGCATTTT. The chain employs TRBV19 and TRBJ1-5; 8 bases align to TRBD1. The ends lost 4 bases at V and 5 bases at J; junction bases unmatched: 7. In germline, CDR1 is LNHDA, CDR2 SQIVND (reference sequence). This CDR3 spans 15 amino acids.

The V call is TRBV19, the J call TRBJ2-3, with unresolved D. Germline V gene sequence: CDR1 LNHDA, CDR2 SQIVND (reference sequence). The CDR3 loop spans 13 amino acids. V was trimmed by 7 bases and J by 5 bases, leaving 13 bases between them. The CDR3 here is CASTSSLEDTQYF. DNA for the CDR3: TGTGCCAGTACCTCCTCTTTAGAAGATACGCAGTATTTT.